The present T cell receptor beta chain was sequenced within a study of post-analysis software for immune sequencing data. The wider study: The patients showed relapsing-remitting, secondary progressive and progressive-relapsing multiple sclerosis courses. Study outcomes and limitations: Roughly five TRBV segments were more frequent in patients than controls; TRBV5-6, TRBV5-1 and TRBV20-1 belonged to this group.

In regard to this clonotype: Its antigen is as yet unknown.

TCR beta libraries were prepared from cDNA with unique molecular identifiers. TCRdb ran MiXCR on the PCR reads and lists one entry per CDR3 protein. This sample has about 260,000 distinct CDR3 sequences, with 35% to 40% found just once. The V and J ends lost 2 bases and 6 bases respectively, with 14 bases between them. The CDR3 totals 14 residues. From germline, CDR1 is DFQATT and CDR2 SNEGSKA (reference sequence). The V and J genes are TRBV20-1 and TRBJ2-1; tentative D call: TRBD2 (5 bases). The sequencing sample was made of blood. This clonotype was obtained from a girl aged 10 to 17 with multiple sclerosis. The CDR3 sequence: CSARRLARSNEQFF. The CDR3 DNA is TGCAGTGCTAGAAGGCTAGCCAGGTCCAATGAGCAGTTCTTC.